Reported below is one TCR beta chain. The antigen remains undetermined. V was clipped by 3 bases and J by 3 bases, with 15 bases between them. CDR3 length equals 15 residues. Germline CDR1 reads MNHNS; CDR2 reads SASEGT. TCRdb keeps only in-frame clones here, not all; method: immunoSEQ multiplex PCR. The profile shows tens of thousands of clones, roughly nine tenths of them singletons. Time point reported: newly diagnosed, previously untreated cHL patient sample. Investigators isolated CD4+ T cells from thawed PBMCs through magnetic negative selection. Comparison PBMCs came from previously untreated, newly diagnosed classical Hodgkin lymphoma patients. These data are taken from a study of PD-1 blockade in classical Hodgkin lymphoma. General study results and limits: According to reports, newly diagnosed patients had lower baseline TCR diversity than healthy donors, and relapsed/refractory patients had lower baseline TCR diversity still. Differences between repertoires have undefined causes, possibly disease activity or prior therapy.

The sequencing sample was made of CD4+ T cells from blood. This TCR was recovered from a human donor with classical Hodgkin lymphoma. This rearrangement joins TRBV6-1 to TRBJ2-7; D might be TRBD1 or TRBD2, each matching 5 bases. CDR3 loop: CASSDLRGWDYEQYF. The CDR3 region has the DNA TGTGCCAGCAGTGATTTGAGGGGATGGGACTACGAGCAGTACTTC.